What follows are 22 T cell receptor beta chains derived from one specimen sequenced in a study of early T cells in non-severe SARS-CoV-2 infection. TCRdb analysed the 5' RACE reads with MiXCR anew, one entry per CDR3 protein. The table lists approximately 70,000 distinct CDR3 sequences, around 14% of them singletons. The specimen was whole blood. Receptors originate from an adult who was a healthcare worker with PCR-confirmed SARS-CoV-2 infection or an uninfected control (not recorded which).

This clonotype was seen only a few times. The chain employs TRBV6-2 or TRBV6-3 and TRBJ2-5; 9 bases map to TRBD2. Germline V gene lookup returns CDR1 MNHEY and CDR2 SVGEGT. V shed 4 bases and J 3 bases; nucleotides not matched to a gene: 3. This CDR3 is built from 14 residues. The CDR3 region has the DNA TGTGCCAGCAGTTCCCGGACTAGCGAAGAGACCCAGTACTTC. Translation gives CASSSRTSEETQYF.

The table lists this clonotype with many counts. The chain carries TRBV11-2 and TRBJ1-3; the D gene is possibly TRBD1 (6 bases). Germline assignment: CDR1 SGHAT and CDR2 FQNNGV. Trimming left V 4 bases short and J 2 bases short, with 18 bases between. The CDR3 is 17 residues long. CDR3: CASSSGVQGVTGNTIYF. CDR3 nucleotide sequence: TGTGCCAGCAGCTCAGGGGTGCAGGGTGTGACTGGAAACACCATATATTTT.

This clonotype was recorded at least ten times. The chain couples TRBV7-8 to TRBJ1-5, with D uncertain. V dropped 4 bases and J dropped 7 bases, with 11 bases sitting between them. CDR1 is SGHVS, CDR2 FQNEAQ, per germline. The CDR3 is made up of 13 amino acids. The CDR3 sequence: CASSSANGQPQHF. As DNA, the CDR3 is TGTGCCAGCAGCTCTGCAAACGGGCAGCCCCAGCATTTT.

This clonotype came up many times. J is TRBJ2-1 and V is TRBV18; TRBD2 matches 13 bases. Trimming at V came to 4 bases and at J to 5 bases, leaving 2 bases not matched to a gene. Germline lookup yields CDR1 KGHSH and CDR2 LQKENI. This CDR3 is 15 amino acids long. The CDR3 sequence is CASSLGLAGDNEQFF. CDR3 DNA sequence: TGTGCCAGCTCACTAGGACTAGCGGGAGACAATGAGCAGTTCTTC.

The V gene is TRBV24-1, the J gene TRBJ2-5; no firm D call. Germline V lookup: CDR1 KGHDR, CDR2 SFDVKD. The CDR3 has 15 amino acids. With 5 bases removed from V and 5 bases from J, the gap between germline ends came to 17 bases. Written as DNA, the CDR3 is TGTGCCACCAGTGCCACGGACGGACCCGGGGAGACCCAGTACTTC. As protein: CATSATDGPGETQYF.

This clonotype was picked up a small number of times. The chain uses TRBV29-1 and TRBJ1-1, with D possibly matching TRBD1 (6 bases). The germline gives CDR1 SQVTM, CDR2 ANQGSEA. The CDR3 has 15 amino acids. V lost 2 bases, J lost 0 bases, and 13 bases lay in between. Here the CDR3 reads CSVEFRGHLNTEAFF. The CDR3 DNA is TGCAGCGTTGAATTTAGGGGACACTTGAACACTGAAGCTTTCTTT. Full variable domain (rest looked up from reference TRBV29-1 and TRBJ1-1): SAVISQKPSRDICQRGTSLTIQCQVDSQVTMMFWYRQQPGQSLTLIATANQGSEATYESGFVIDKFPISRPNLTFSTLTVSNMSPEDSSIYLCSVEFRGHLNTEAFFGQGTRLTVV.

This clonotype appeared many times. CDR3 bases: TGTGCCAGCAGTGAAGCGCGTCCGGGACCCTTAAATAGCGCTGAAGCTTTCTTT. Amino acid sequence: CASSEARPGPLNSAEAFF. The chain combines TRBV2 with TRBJ1-1; possibly TRBD1 for D (5 bases). Germline V gives CDR1 SNHLY, CDR2 FYNNEI. Trimming pared 0 bases from V and 6 bases from J, leaving 23 bases between. CDR3 length: 18 residues.

This clonotype has more than one count but fewer than ten. V and J are TRBV4-2 and TRBJ2-7, with 10 bases aligning to TRBD2. The V segment lost 2 bases and the J segment 4 bases; nucleotides outside the gene matches: 8. Germline CDR1 is LGHNA and CDR2 is YNFKEQ. This CDR3 comprises 16 residues. The DNA of the CDR3 is TGTGCCAGCAGCCAATTCTTCCTAGCGGGAGATTACGAGCAGTACTTC. It yields the protein CASSQFFLAGDYEQYF.

This clonotype was observed at least ten times. CDR3 residues: CSARDPTRGSNEQFF. The CDR3 region has the DNA TGCAGTGCTAGAGATCCCACTAGGGGTTCCAATGAGCAGTTCTTC. This chain joins TRBV20-1 and TRBJ2-1; D tentatively reads TRBD1 or TRBD2 (5 bases each). V was trimmed by 0 bases and J by 6 bases, leaving 15 bases between them. The CDR3 is 15 amino acids. Per the germline V gene, CDR1 is DFQATT and CDR2 is SNEGSKA (reference sequence).

This clonotype occurred a few times. The chain joins TRBV7-9 to TRBJ1-4; possible D gene TRBD1, 5 bases. Germline CDR1 is SEHNR and CDR2 is FQNEAQ (reference sequence). The V gene lost 5 bases and the J gene lost 11 bases, with 12 bases spanning the gap. The CDR3 runs to 12 residues. The CDR3 sequence is CASSQGRSKLFF. The CDR3 nucleotides read TGTGCCAGCAGCCAGGGACGGAGCAAACTGTTTTTT.

This sequence joins TRBV20-1 and TRBJ1-4, with 7 nucleotides matching TRBD1. From germline, CDR1 is DFQATT and CDR2 SNEGSKA (reference sequence). The CDR3 is 11 residues long. With 6 bases clipped from V and 8 bases from J, the junction kept 3 bases outside the gene matches. The CDR3 reads CSAARGEKLFF. The CDR3 DNA reads as TGCAGTGCAGCCAGGGGGGAAAAACTGTTTTTT.

This clonotype was recorded at least ten times. The rearrangement joins TRBV11-3 to TRBJ2-1; 10 bases align to TRBD2. There are 15 residues in the CDR3. After removal of 3 bases from V and 2 bases from J, the junction contained 1 base not matched to a gene. Germline lookup yields CDR1 SGHNT and CDR2 YENEEA. The CDR3 DNA sequence: TGTGCCAGCAGCTTTAGCGGGGGGCCCTACAATGAGCAGTTCTTC. Translation gives CASSFSGGPYNEQFF.

This clonotype was found many times. The chain uses TRBV6-2 or TRBV6-3 and TRBJ2-2; D remains unclear. The ends were cut back, 2 bases at V and 10 bases at J, with 14 bases in the middle. The CDR3 extends over 14 amino acids. CDR1 is MNHEY, CDR2 SVGEGT, per germline. The CDR3 here is CASSYVHRPPELFF. The CDR3 coding sequence is TGTGCCAGCAGTTACGTACACCGTCCCCCGGAGCTGTTTTTT.

This clonotype has a count of ten or more. The chain joins TRBV29-1 to TRBJ1-4; 7 bases are shared with TRBD1. Per germline, CDR1 SQVTM and CDR2 ANQGSEA. The CDR3 covers 12 residues. Trimming cost V 4 bases and J 8 bases; bases outside gene matches: 4. This CDR3 reads CSVGRQGEKLFF. The CDR3 DNA reads TGCAGCGTTGGCAGACAGGGAGAAAAACTGTTTTTT.

This clonotype was picked up a small number of times. This chain links TRBV5-1 with TRBJ2-7; D is uncertain. This CDR3 region has 13 residues. V lost 4 bases to trimming and J lost 2 bases, with 10 bases between them. Germline CDR1 reads SGHRS; CDR2 reads YFSETQ. CDR3 nucleotide sequence: TGCGCCAGCAGCGAGGACGGTACCTACGAGCAGTACTTC. Translating it yields CASSEDGTYEQYF.

A single count supports this clonotype. The V call is TRBV5-1, the J call TRBJ2-3; D uncertain. With 2 bases removed from V and 3 bases from J, the gap between germline ends came to 10 bases. The CDR3 contains 14 residues. CDR1 is SGHRS, CDR2 YFSETQ, per germline. The CDR3 region is CASSLDLNTDTQYF. CDR3 DNA: TGCGCCAGCAGCTTAGACCTAAATACAGATACGCAGTATTTT.

V usage is TRBV27 and J usage is TRBJ2-7; D may match TRBD1 or TRBD2 (6 bases each). Trimming shortened V by 4 bases and J by 0 bases, and 16 bases separated the two germline ends. The CDR3 is 16 residues long. Per germline, CDR1 MNHEY and CDR2 SMNVEV (reference sequence). The CDR3 spells CASSSTRGDPSYEQYF. The CDR3 DNA reads as TGTGCCAGCAGTTCTACTAGGGGGGATCCCTCCTACGAGCAGTACTTC.

This clonotype showed up many times. The V call is TRBV5-1, the J call TRBJ2-7; D gene unclear. This CDR3 region has 15 residues. In germline, CDR1 is SGHRS, CDR2 YFSETQ. V shed 1 base and J shed 7 bases, with 18 bases lying between them. The CDR3 sequence: CASSLNPLRTGEQYF. The CDR3 DNA follows: TGCGCCAGCAGCTTGAATCCCCTAAGGACCGGGGAGCAGTACTTC.

The J gene is TRBJ2-3, the V gene TRBV5-1; TRBD2 agrees at 7 bases. The length of the CDR3 is 16 residues. Germline CDR1 and CDR2: SGHRS and YFSETQ. Losses at the gene ends were 3 bases for V and 5 bases for J; bases not matched to a gene: 12. CDR3 nucleotide sequence: TGCGCCAGCAGCTCGATTGGCGGGGGAAGGAGAGATACGCAGTATTTT. Translated, it gives CASSSIGGGRRDTQYF.

The J gene is TRBJ1-1, the V gene TRBV2, with no clear D. There are 12 residues in the CDR3. The germline CDR1 and CDR2 sequences are SNHLY and FYNNEI. V lost 1 base to trimming and J lost 10 bases, with 10 bases between them. The CDR3 spells CASSEVRRGAFF. The CDR3, as DNA: TGTGCCAGCAGTGAAGTACGGCGGGGAGCTTTCTTT.

The rearrangement joins TRBV20-1 to TRBJ2-3; 7 nucleotides line up with TRBD2. From germline, CDR1 is DFQATT and CDR2 SNEGSKA (reference sequence). The CDR3 spans 14 residues. V gave up 3 bases and J gave up 3 bases; unmatched junction bases: 6. CDR3 sequence reads: CSARKGGVTDTQYF. CDR3 sequence (DNA): TGCAGTGCTAGGAAGGGAGGGGTAACAGATACGCAGTATTTT.

This clonotype was found many times. V usage is TRBV5-1 and J usage is TRBJ1-4, with D perhaps matching TRBD1 (5 bases). V lost 4 bases to trimming and J lost 8 bases, with 21 bases between them. This CDR3 region has 16 residues. Germline CDR1 and CDR2: SGHRS and YFSETQ. The CDR3 protein is CASSLTRGPGTEKLFF. Here the CDR3 DNA reads TGCGCCAGCAGCCTAACTCGGGGCCCCGGGACCGAAAAACTGTTTTTT.